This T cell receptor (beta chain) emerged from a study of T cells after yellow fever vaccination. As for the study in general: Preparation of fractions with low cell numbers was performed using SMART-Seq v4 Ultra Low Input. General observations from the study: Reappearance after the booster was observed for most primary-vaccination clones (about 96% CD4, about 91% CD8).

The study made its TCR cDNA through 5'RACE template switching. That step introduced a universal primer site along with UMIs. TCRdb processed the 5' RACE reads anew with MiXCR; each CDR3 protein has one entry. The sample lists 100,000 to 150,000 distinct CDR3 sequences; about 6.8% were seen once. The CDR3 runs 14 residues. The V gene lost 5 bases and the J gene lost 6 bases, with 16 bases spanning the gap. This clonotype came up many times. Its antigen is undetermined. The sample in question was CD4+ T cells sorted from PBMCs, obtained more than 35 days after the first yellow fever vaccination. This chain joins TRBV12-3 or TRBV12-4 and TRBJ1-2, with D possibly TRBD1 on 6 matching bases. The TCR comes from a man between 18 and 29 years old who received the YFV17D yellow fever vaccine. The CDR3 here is CASSRQDGSDGYTF. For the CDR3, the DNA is TGTGCCAGCAGTAGACAGGACGGCAGCGATGGCTACACCTTC.